Given below is one T cell receptor beta chain in context. Its target is not known. This sample is drawn from a study of cytomegalovirus exposure and HLA in healthy donors. Study-wide results and caveats: In a later analysis, DRB1 alleles had the most associated TCRs; HLA-C alleles the fewest. Researchers reportedly found TCR beta sequences accurately predicted most subjects' HLA-A and HLA-B alleles.

PCR employed 60 Vbeta and 13 Jbeta primers. Profiled with immunoSEQ multiplex PCR; TCRdb holds only in-frame clones, not every one. The sample includes under 110,000 clones, roughly 85% of them seen just once. Likely unrecorded immune exposures existed in these nominally healthy donors. The CDR3 is 16 residues long. The V gene end was trimmed by 4 bases and the J gene end by 2 bases; junction bases not matched to a gene: 7. Per the germline V gene, CDR1 is SGHNT and CDR2 is YYREEE (reference sequence). This sequence joins TRBV5-4 and TRBJ2-3; TRBD1 matches 10 bases. Sequenced input: PBMCs. This TCR derives from a man under 40 in good health and CMV-seronegative. CDR3 amino acids: CASSPWDRGYTDTQYF. CDR3 nucleotides: TGTGCCAGCAGCCCCTGGGACAGGGGATACACAGATACGCAGTATTTT.